One T cell receptor beta chain is described in this entry. The antigen it binds to is not known. No quality values exist for individual bases; no much larger clone is one base distant. V gives up 2 bases and J gives up 6 bases, and the segment between their germline ends measures 8 bases. Spanning cysteine to phenylalanine, the CDR3 consists of 13 amino acids. Only the CDR3 DNA stays, 39 bases, in frame from base 1. Reading the germline V gene (reference sequence) gives CDR1 LGHDT and CDR2 YNNKEL. Preparation of the library involved 5' RACE. The sequencer was an Illumina HiSeq 2500. A second about 7 to 11 cycle PCR used a sample-barcoded 5' primer and a J-beta primer mix. Each TCR beta cDNA molecule received a unique molecular identifier from a template-switch 5' adaptor carrying 12 random nucleotides. At least 3 million CDR3-containing paired-end reads were obtained from each sample. First-strand cDNA was synthesized from all RNA with the Mint cDNA synthesis kit, primed by a TRBC-specific oligonucleotide. After uracil-DNA glycosylase treatment, a first 18-cycle PCR used universal primers M1SS and BC2_uni_R on all cDNA. Regarding the original processing steps: For normalization, 1 million high-quality reads were randomly selected from each sample, with every read carrying a distinct molecular identifier. Reads sharing molecular identifiers were discarded rather than binned into consensus sequences. MiTCR, set to a Q25 quality threshold and the strictest error-elimination algorithm, was used for CDR3 identification, clonotype clustering and error correction. Lower-bound total TCR beta diversity was estimated with a nonparametric unseen species model using Euler transformation. TCRdb redid the processing of the public reads, applying fastp at Q25 and MiXCR, and retained in-frame beta chains. When rows share a CDR3 protein, they turn into one entry using the most common DNA and genes. None of the V and J calls come from the authors' own analysis; TCRdb made them. This sample gives 1.5 million to 1.8 million distinct CDR3 sequences in total; roughly two fifths of them show up just once. The ten largest make up more than 4% of the sample.

This sample was included in a study of blood T cells in healthy people across ages (dated by TCRdb to about 2015). The study in broad terms: In model experiments, roughly one uniquely barcoded TCR beta cDNA molecule per two T cells was captured by template switching. The study measured age-related changes in TCR beta repertoire diversity using deep sequencing normalized with unique cDNA molecular identifiers. Four age groups were formed from the donors: young (average around 15 years), middle-aged (just under 40), aged (roughly 58) and long-lived (more than 75). To avoid experimental bias, donors of different ages were randomly spread across the sequencing lanes. The study analyzed two additional independent replicas of 1 million unique cDNA reads from the same blood draw for two donors, one aged 18 to 30 and one aged 80 or older.

Systemically healthy Caucasian individuals from Russia, 39 in total and aged roughly 6 to 100 years, were included as donors. Roughly 9.5 milliliters of peripheral blood were drawn from each donor into EDTA-treated Vacutainer tubes. PBMCs were isolated by Ficoll-Paque density-gradient centrifugation, with at least 6 million obtained per sample. Trizol reagent was used to extract total RNA from the PBMCs, yielding at least 5 micrograms per sample. For every donor, flow cytometry on a PBMC aliquot measured the percentage of naive CD45RAhigh/CD27high T cells. Broad study findings and their caveats: Donor CMV infection status was unknown, potentially confounding age-related changes in expanded clonotypes. The percentage of naive T cells measured by flow cytometry correlated strongly with observed TCR beta diversity. Bulk unsorted PBMC profiling prevented conclusive comparison of naive and antigen-experienced compartments. Estimates of total diversity based on one million sequenced T cells were considered lower bounds and underestimates. Compared with the aged group, the long-lived group had more naive CD4+ T cells, fewer expanded clones and increased TCR diversity, a pattern suggesting age selection. As age increased, observed TCR beta diversity per million T cells dropped in a roughly linear way, and a significant reduction was already evident by age 40.

This clonotype was obtained from a woman aged 18-29 years in good health. The chain is made from TRBV3-1 and TRBJ1-5, with the D segment identity uncertain. Sequencing used blood. The sequenced DNA: TGTGCCAGCAGCCAAATGCTGAGTCAGCCCCAGCATTTT. This codes for CASSQMLSQPQHF.